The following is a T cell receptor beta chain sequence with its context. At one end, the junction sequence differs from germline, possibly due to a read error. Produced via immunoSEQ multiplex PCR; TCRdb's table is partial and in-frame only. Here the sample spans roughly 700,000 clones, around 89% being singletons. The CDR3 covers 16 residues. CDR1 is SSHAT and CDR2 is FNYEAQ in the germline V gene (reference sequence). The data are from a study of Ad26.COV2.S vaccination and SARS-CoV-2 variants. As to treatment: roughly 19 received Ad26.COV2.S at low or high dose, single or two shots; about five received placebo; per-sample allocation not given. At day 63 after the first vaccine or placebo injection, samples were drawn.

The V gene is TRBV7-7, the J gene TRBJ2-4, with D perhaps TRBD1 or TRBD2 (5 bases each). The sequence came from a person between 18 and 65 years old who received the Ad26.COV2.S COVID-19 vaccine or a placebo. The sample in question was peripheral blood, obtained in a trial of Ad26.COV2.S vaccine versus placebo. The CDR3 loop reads CASSHFPAPRGNIQYF. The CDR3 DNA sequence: TGTGCTAGCAGCCACTTCCCTGCCCCCCGGGGCAACATTCAGTACTTC.